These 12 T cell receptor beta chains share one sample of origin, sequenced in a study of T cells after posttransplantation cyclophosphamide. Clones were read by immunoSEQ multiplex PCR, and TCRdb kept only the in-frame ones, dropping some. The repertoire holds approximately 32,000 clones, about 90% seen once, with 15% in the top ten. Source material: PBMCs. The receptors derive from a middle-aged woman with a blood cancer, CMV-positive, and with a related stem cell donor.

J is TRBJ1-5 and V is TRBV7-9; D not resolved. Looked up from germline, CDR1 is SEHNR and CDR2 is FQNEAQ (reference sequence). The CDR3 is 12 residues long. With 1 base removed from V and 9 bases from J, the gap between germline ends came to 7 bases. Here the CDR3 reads CASSLDAGPQHF. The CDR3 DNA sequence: TGTGCCAGCAGCTTAGACGCGGGGCCCCAGCATTTT.

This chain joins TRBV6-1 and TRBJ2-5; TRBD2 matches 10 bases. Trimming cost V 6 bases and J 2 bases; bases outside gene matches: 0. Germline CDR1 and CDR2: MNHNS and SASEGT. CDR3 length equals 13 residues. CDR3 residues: CASRLAGQETQYF. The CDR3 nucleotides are TGTGCCAGCAGACTAGCGGGGCAAGAGACCCAGTACTTC.

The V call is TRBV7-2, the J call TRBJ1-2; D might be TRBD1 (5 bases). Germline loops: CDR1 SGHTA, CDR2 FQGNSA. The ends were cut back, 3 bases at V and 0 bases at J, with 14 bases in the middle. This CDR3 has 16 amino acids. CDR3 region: CASSFSPRQTNYGYTF. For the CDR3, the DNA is TGTGCCAGCAGCTTTTCACCAAGACAGACTAACTATGGCTACACCTTC.

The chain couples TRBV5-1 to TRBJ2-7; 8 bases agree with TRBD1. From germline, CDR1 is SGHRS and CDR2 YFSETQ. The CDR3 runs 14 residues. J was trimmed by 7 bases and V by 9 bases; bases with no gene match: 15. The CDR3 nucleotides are TGCGCCACCTCACCAGGACAGGGAGGATGGGAGCAGTACTTC. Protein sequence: CATSPGQGGWEQYF.

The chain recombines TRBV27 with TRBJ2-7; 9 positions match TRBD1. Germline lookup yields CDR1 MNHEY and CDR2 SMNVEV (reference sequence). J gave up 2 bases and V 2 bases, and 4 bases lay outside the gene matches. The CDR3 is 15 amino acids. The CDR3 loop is CASSLTTGGTYEQYF. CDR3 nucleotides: TGTGCCAGCAGTTTAACGACAGGGGGGACCTACGAGCAGTACTTC.

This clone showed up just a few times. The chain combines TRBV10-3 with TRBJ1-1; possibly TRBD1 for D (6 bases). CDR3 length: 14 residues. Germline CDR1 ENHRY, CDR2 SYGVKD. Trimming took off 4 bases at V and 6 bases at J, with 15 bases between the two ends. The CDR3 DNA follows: TGTGCCATCAGTGCTATGGGGGCTGGGTCTGAAGCTTTCTTT. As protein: CAISAMGAGSEAFF.

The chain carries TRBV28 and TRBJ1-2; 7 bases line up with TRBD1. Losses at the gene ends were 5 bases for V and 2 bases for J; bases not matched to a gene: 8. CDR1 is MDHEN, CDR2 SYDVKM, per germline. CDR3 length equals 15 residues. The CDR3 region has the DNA TGTGCCAGCAGTACCCCAACAGGGGCGAACTATGGCTACACCTTC. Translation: CASSTPTGANYGYTF.

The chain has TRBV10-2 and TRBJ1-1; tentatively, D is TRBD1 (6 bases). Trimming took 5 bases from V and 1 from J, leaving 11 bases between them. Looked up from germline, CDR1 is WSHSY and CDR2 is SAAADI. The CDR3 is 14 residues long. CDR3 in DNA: TGCGCCAGCAGTTCCCCGACAGGGAACACTGAAGCTTTCTTT. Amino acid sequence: CASSSPTGNTEAFF.

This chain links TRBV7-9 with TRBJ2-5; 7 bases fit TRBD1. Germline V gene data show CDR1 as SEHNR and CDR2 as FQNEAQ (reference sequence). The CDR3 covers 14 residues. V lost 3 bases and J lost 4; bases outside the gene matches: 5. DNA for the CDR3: TGTGCCAGCAGCTTTACAGGGGCTCGAGAGACCCAGTACTTC. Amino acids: CASSFTGARETQYF.

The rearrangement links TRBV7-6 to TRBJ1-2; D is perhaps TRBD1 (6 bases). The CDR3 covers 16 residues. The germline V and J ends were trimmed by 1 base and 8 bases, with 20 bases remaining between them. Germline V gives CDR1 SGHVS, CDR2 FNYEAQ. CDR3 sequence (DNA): TGTGCCAGCAGCTTAGTCGGTTCTACAGGGAATGACGGCTACACCTTC. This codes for CASSLVGSTGNDGYTF.

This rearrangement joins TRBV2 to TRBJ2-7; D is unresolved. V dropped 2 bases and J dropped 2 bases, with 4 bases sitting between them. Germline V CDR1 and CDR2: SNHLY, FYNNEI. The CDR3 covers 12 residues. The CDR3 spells CASSERAYEQYF. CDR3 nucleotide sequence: TGTGCCAGCAGTGAAAGAGCCTACGAGCAGTACTTC.

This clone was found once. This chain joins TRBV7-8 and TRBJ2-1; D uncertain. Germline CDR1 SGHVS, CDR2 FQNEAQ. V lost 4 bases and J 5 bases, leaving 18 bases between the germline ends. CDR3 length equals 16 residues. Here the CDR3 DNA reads TGTGCCAGCAGCTCCGAAGGATTCGGCAGGAACAATGAGCAGTTCTTC. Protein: CASSSEGFGRNNEQFF.